This T cell receptor beta chain was profiled in a study of cytomegalovirus exposure and HLA in healthy donors. PCR employed 60 Vbeta and 13 Jbeta primers. Libraries were prepared by immunoSEQ multiplex PCR; TCRdb keeps only in-frame clonotypes and omits some of them. The sample yields under 200,000 clones, 82% seen once. This CDR3 is 16 amino acids long. Unmatched junction bases numbered 8, after V lost 4 bases and J lost 5 bases. Germline V gives CDR1 SNHLY, CDR2 FYNNEI. Material: PBMCs. This receptor was obtained from a woman aged 18 to 35 in good health and CMV-seronegative. The chain is built from TRBV2 and TRBJ2-2; 9 positions match TRBD1. The CDR3 loop reads CASSAQGATNTGELFF. Written as DNA, the CDR3 is TGTGCCAGCAGTGCACAGGGGGCGACTAATACCGGGGAGCTGTTTTTT. The full variable domain, completed using reference TRBV2 and TRBJ2-2, is EPEVTQTPSHQVTQMGQEVILRCVPISNHLYFYWYRQILGQKVEFLVSFYNNEISEKSEIFDDQFSVERPDGSNFTLKIRSTKLEDSAMYFCASSAQGATNTGELFFGEGSRLTVL.